Presented here are 12 T cell receptor beta chains from one specimen sequenced in a study of post-analysis software for immune sequencing data. Regarding the study as a whole: TRBV5-6, TRBV5-1 and TRBV20-1 belonged to a set of five TRBV segments that were more frequent in patients than controls.

For these receptors, no antigen is known. Unique-molecular-identifier-tagged TCR beta cDNA libraries were used. TCRdb re-called the PCR reads with MiXCR, one entry per CDR3 protein. The sample carries a few hundred thousand distinct CDR3 sequences, 34% recorded once. The sample comprised blood. The receptors were gathered from a girl aged 2-17 years with multiple sclerosis.

This clonotype was observed a handful of times. The chain is built from TRBV11-2 and TRBJ2-5, with D unresolved. V was trimmed by 1 base and J by 2 bases, leaving 11 bases between them. Germline V gene sequence: CDR1 SGHAT, CDR2 FQNNGV. CDR3 length equals 15 residues. The CDR3 region has the DNA TGTGCCAGCAGCTTAGGACCCAGAGGTCAAGAGACCCAGTACTTC. This sequence encodes CASSLGPRGQETQYF.

DNA of the CDR3: TGCGCCAGCAGCCAACTAGCGGGGGCATGGAGTGAGCAGTTCTTC. This gives the protein CASSQLAGAWSEQFF. This chain links TRBV4-1 with TRBJ2-1; 10 bases agree with TRBD2. Trimming cost V 2 bases and J 9 bases; bases outside gene matches: 7. This CDR3 comprises 15 residues. Germline CDR1 MGHRA, CDR2 YSYEKL.

This clonotype was recorded at least ten times. Germline and junction disagree at one end, which may indicate a read error. The chain carries TRBV5-1 and TRBJ2-3; D is undetermined. The CDR3 is 13 amino acids. Germline V gives CDR1 SGHRS, CDR2 YFSETQ. The CDR3 is CASSLDGTDTQYF. CDR3 in DNA: TGTGCCAGCAGCTTAGACGGCACAGATACGCAGTATTTT.

The sample holds many counts of this clonotype. The rearrangement joins TRBV6-5 to TRBJ2-7; D gene ambiguous. The germline V gene encodes CDR1 MNHEY and CDR2 SVGAGI. The V end was cut by 7 bases, the J end by 2 bases, with 21 bases between. This CDR3 region has 16 residues. CDR3 protein: CASKIGQEQIAYEQYF. The CDR3 nucleotides read TGTGCCAGCAAGATAGGTCAAGAGCAGATAGCCTACGAGCAGTACTTC.

This clonotype was counted only a few times. The CDR3 DNA follows: TGTGCCAGCAGCTTCAGGAATGAGCAGTTCTTC. It is translated as CASSFRNEQFF. This sequence joins TRBV7-2 and TRBJ2-1; no definite D call. The CDR3 loop spans 11 amino acids. Germline assignment: CDR1 SGHTA and CDR2 FQGNSA. The germline V and J ends were trimmed by 3 bases and 7 bases, with 4 bases remaining between them.

This sequence joins TRBV18 and TRBJ2-1; TRBD1 aligns across 7 bases. The CDR3 covers 15 residues. Trimming took 1 base from V and 4 from J; bases not matched to a gene: 4. In germline, CDR1 is KGHSH, CDR2 LQKENI. The CDR3, as DNA: TGTGCCAGCTCACCACTTGGGGACAGTTACAATGAGCAGTTCTTC. It is translated as CASSPLGDSYNEQFF.

This clonotype has only a few counts. V usage is TRBV7-2 and J usage is TRBJ2-5, with 7 bases that match TRBD2. With 2 bases clipped from V and 5 bases from J, the junction kept 8 bases outside the gene matches. CDR3 length: 15 amino acids. Germline V gene lookup returns CDR1 SGHTA and CDR2 FQGNSA. This CDR3 is CASSLHPAGYETQYF. DNA of the CDR3: TGTGCCAGCAGCTTACATCCAGCGGGGTATGAGACCCAGTACTTC.

This chain connects TRBV20-1 to TRBJ2-5; TRBD2 is a possible D gene (6 bases). The V end was cut by 1 base, the J end by 2 bases, with 11 bases between. This CDR3 spans 14 amino acids. Germline CDR1 and CDR2: DFQATT and SNEGSKA (reference sequence). The CDR3 spells CSARGGEAQETQYF. CDR3 bases: TGCAGTGCTAGAGGAGGGGAGGCGCAAGAGACCCAGTACTTC.

The V gene is TRBV24-1, the J gene TRBJ2-3; unclear D gene. Trimming shortened V by 1 base and J by 0 bases, and 10 bases separated the two germline ends. The CDR3 spans 16 residues. Per the germline V gene, CDR1 is KGHDR and CDR2 is SFDVKD. The CDR3 region has the DNA TGTGCCACCAGTGATTTTGATGTCCGTAGCACAGATACGCAGTATTTT. Its protein is CATSDFDVRSTDTQYF.

The table lists this clonotype with a few counts. V gene TRBV5-1 combines with J gene TRBJ2-1; 8 positions agree with TRBD1. The CDR3 loop spans 16 amino acids. Trimming at V came to 0 bases and at J to 4 bases, leaving 6 bases not matched to a gene. The germline V gene has CDR1 SGHRS and CDR2 YFSETQ. Here the CDR3 DNA reads TGCGCCAGCAGCTTGGATCCGGGACAGGTATACAATGAGCAGTTCTTC. It yields the protein CASSLDPGQVYNEQFF.

This clonotype was observed a few times. The chain carries TRBV11-2 and TRBJ2-5; TRBD1 might be the D (6 bases). Germline V lookup: CDR1 SGHAT, CDR2 FQNNGV. Between the trimmed V and J ends, which lost 0 bases and 4 bases, there was a span of 18 bases. The length of the CDR3 is 17 residues. In DNA, the CDR3 is TGTGCCAGCAGCTTAGAAAGTGGGCACAGGGTTCGAGAGACCCAGTACTTC. Protein product: CASSLESGHRVRETQYF.

The J gene is TRBJ1-4, the V gene TRBV25-1, with 8 bases fitting TRBD1. CDR1 and CDR2 (germline): MGHDK, SYGVNS. The CDR3 covers 14 residues. Trimming at V came to 3 bases and at J to 7 bases, leaving 4 bases not matched to a gene. The CDR3 coding sequence is TGTGCCAGCAGTGAGTTAGACAGGGGTGAAAAACTGTTTTTT. Its protein is CASSELDRGEKLFF.